A selection of T cell receptor beta chains follows, all from one sample in a study of T cell clusters in autoimmune cytopenias. No DNA is given; TCRdb re-called the multiplex PCR reads and lists each CDR3 protein once. The specimen's table records several thousand distinct CDR3 sequences. The sample was also reused in another study, on T cell repertoires in aging, cancer and after chemotherapy.

Input material: peripheral blood. The source is a human donor in good health. CDR3s include the opening cysteine and the closing phenylalanine or tryptophan. Clone size is given for some rows only: seen once, a few or many times, or a class if the clone is expanded.

size | J | V | CDR3
. | TRBJ1-2 | TRBV6-5 | CASSYTVLGGQGDYGYTF
. | TRBJ1-1 | TRBV12-3/TRBV12-4 | CASSWTDAEAFF
. | TRBJ1-1 | TRBV6-5 | CASSYRTVNTEAFF
medium-sized | TRBJ2-7 | TRBV11-1 | CASSLASGRAYEQYF
. | TRBJ1-6 | TRBV6-5 | CASTRTGSSYNSPLHF
. | TRBJ2-3 | TRBV12-3/TRBV12-4 | CASSSAPGTSGRMTDTQYF
. | TRBJ2-7 | TRBV5-4 | CASSSGAYKQYF
. | TRBJ2-3 | TRBV6-1 | CASSIQGALPDTQYF
. | TRBJ2-5 | TRBV6-5 | CASSYSGNRRETQYF
. | TRBJ2-5 | TRBV5-6 | CASSLWGLGGYETQYF
. | TRBJ1-1 | TRBV19 | CASTTGSRTEAFF
medium-sized | TRBJ2-3 | TRBV29-1 | CSVRRSSGGTDTQYF
. | TRBJ1-6 | TRBV19 | CASSILSGGRVGSPLHF
medium-sized | TRBJ2-1 | TRBV19 | CASSIRGPALSYNEQFF
. | TRBJ2-2 | TRBV12-3/TRBV12-4 | CASSSPFSNTGELFF
. | TRBJ2-7 | TRBV11-1 | CASRAPRQGTYEQYF
medium-sized | TRBJ2-6 | TRBV15 | CATSRDRAVGANVLTF
. | TRBJ2-1 | TRBV27 | CASSFGGNEQFF
medium-sized | TRBJ1-1 | TRBV29-1 | CSVEEGGTEAFF
medium-sized | TRBJ1-1 | TRBV29-1 | CSVHYRGPEHTEAFF
. | TRBJ2-7 | TRBV12-3/TRBV12-4 | CASSPGQAYEQYF
. | TRBJ1-5 | TRBV19 | CASRDGGQPQHF
. | TRBJ2-5 | TRBV6-1 | CASRLAGSQETQYF
. | TRBJ2-5 | TRBV5-1 | CASSYLGTSGEETQYF
. | TRBJ1-1 | TRBV30 | CAWSVGGTVGGTEAFF
medium-sized | TRBJ2-1 | TRBV11-1 | CASSQTSGISPNYNEQFF
. | TRBJ2-7 | TRBV6-5 | CASRKTSGRYHEQYF
. | TRBJ2-1 | TRBV11-2 | CASSQPGEQFF
. | TRBJ2-3 | TRBV5-1 | CASSLVDSTDTQYF
medium-sized | TRBJ2-5 | TRBV19 | CASSRLNQETQYF
. | TRBJ2-3 | TRBV24-1 | CATSASGRADTQYF
. | TRBJ1-1 | TRBV6-1 | CASSLIRGMNTEAFF
. | TRBJ2-1 | TRBV15 | CATSLAGGQNEQFF
. | TRBJ2-7 | TRBV19 | CASSIGRGIYEQYF
. | TRBJ2-2 | TRBV5-4 | CASSSRTPRGFLRGELFF
medium-sized | TRBJ2-7 | TRBV13 | CASSLGYEQYF
. | TRBJ2-1 | TRBV30 | CAWSVPGGGRAKEQFF
. | TRBJ1-5 | TRBV19 | CASSIDPGRDGFGPQHF
. | TRBJ2-5 | TRBV19 | CASTDSRTGAGETQYF
. | TRBJ2-1 | TRBV18 | CASSPALAGGSNEQFF